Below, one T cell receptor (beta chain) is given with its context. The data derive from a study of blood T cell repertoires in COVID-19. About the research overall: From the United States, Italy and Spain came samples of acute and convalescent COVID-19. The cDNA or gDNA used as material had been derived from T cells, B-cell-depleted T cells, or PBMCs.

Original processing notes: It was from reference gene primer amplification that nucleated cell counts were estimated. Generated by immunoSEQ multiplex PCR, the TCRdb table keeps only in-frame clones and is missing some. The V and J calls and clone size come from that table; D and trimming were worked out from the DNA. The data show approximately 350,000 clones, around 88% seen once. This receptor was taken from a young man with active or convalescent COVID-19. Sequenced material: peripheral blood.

The CDR3 sequence: CASSLDPETGVGYTF. The DNA of the CDR3 is TGTGCCAGCAGCTTAGACCCCGAGACAGGGGTCGGCTACACCTTC. This rearrangement joins TRBV7-6 to TRBJ1-2; TRBD1 aligns across 8 bases. V gave up 1 base and J gave up 8 bases; unmatched junction bases: 9. This CDR3 region has 15 residues. CDR1 and CDR2 from the germline V gene are SGHVS and FNYEAQ. Combining the CDR3 with reference TRBV7-6 and TRBJ1-2 gives the whole variable domain GAGVSQSPRYKVTKRGQDVALRCDPISGHVSLYWYRQALGQGPEFLTYFNYEAQQDKSGLPNDRFSAERPEGSISTLTIQRTEQRDSAMYRCASSLDPETGVGYTFGSGTRLTVV.